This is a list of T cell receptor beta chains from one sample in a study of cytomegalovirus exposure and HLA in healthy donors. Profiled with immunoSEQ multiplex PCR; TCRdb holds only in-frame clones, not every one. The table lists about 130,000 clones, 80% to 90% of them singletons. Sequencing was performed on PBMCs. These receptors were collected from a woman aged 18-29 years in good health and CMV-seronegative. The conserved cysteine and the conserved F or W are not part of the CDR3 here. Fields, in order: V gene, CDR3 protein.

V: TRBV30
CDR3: AWSGQGNSPLH

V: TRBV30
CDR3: AWSLGPSDTQY

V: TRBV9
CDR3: ASSVGTGTYEQY

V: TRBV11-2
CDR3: ASSPMEFGGETQY

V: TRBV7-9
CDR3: ASSLRSAGNEKLF

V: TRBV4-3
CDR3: ASSQDHPLAALPYNEQF

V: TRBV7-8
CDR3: ASSLVGGTSQPQH

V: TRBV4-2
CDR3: ASSQELGDASYEQY

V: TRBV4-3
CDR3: ASSQDSWRVDTDTQY

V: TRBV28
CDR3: ASTLGGNTGELF

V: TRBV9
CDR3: ASSGGGGVNTGELF

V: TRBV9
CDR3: ASSARQGNSPLH

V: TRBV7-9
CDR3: ASGTTSGNTIY

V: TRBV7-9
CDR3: ASSLQTGGNSPLH

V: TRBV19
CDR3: ASSGLTGQGNNEQF

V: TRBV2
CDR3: ASSRDPEVAAEQY

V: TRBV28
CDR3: ASRRTGSNYGYT

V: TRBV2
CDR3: ASSEGGGPAEDTQY

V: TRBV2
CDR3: ASSEARASGGPGAYNEQF

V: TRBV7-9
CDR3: ASSRGGLAEETQY

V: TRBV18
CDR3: ASSLDRGLNEKLF

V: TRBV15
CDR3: ATSHPRQRGGKTGELF

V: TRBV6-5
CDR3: ASSAGLASADTQY

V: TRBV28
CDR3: ASSFLGGRGDTQY

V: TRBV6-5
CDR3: ASRSTGLEQPQH

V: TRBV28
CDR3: ASSGLAGGEQY

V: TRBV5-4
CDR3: ASSLADTGKETQY

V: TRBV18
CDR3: ASSYGQNYEQY

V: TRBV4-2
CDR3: ASSQDLGSGIRNEQF

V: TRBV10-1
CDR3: ASSEPDRPDTQY

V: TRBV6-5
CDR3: ASGRHQDTEAF

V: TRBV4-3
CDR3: ASSQEGFSGRADRYNEQF

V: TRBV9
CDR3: ASSVVASGGAGNEQF

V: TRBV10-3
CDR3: AISESAGQFNYGYT

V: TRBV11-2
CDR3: ASSLERGRETQY

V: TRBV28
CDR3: ASSPSQGSNYTDTQY

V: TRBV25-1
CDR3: ASSEQNTGELF

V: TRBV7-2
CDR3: ASSLVSKGLIPPQH

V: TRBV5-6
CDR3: ASSSRQSLEAF

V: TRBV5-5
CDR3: ASSLAPAGSGDTQY

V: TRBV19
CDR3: ASEMTSGRTDTQY

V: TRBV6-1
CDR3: ASSDWGGTLDEQF